What follows is one T cell receptor beta chain and its context. The data originate from a study of somatic mutations in cytotoxic T cells in rheumatoid arthritis. Overall study: The authors flow-sorted some V beta antibody-stained T-cell populations at nearly 100% purity, including V beta1+ cells that they sequenced for TCRB.

The protocol was immunoSEQ multiplex PCR, while the TCRdb copy is restricted to in-frame clones and leaves out a portion. The sample yields fewer than 30,000 clones, roughly 82% seen once. V was shortened by 1 base and J by 1 base, with 10 bases between the two germline ends. Germline V gene lookup returns CDR1 MGHRA and CDR2 YSYEKL. The CDR3 runs to 15 residues. Each population, CD4+ and CD8+ cells, was isolated by positive magnetic bead selection and checked for purity by flow cytometry. This chain connects TRBV4-1 to TRBJ1-1; D not resolved. Sequenced input: CD8+ T cells sorted from blood. The clonotype originates from a man aged 50 or older in good health. The DNA of the CDR3 is TGCGCCAGCAGCCAAGTGGGAGGGAAGAACACTGAAGCTTTCTTT. Protein product: CASSQVGGKNTEAFF.